This TCR beta chain appears in the sequencing data of a study of graft-versus-host responses after intestinal transplantation. The overall study: Transplant types were multivisceral, liver-intestinal, or isolated intestinal. Anti-thymocyte globulin was used for induction in all recipients, who then took tacrolimus and steroids for roughly three years. Study conclusions and caveats: Present in recipient marrow, GvH clones included some that appeared first in ileum or blood. Where graft-donor T cell macrochimerism was present, patients had high graft-versus-host to host-versus-graft clonal ratios in allografts.

The protocol was immunoSEQ multiplex PCR, while the TCRdb copy is restricted to in-frame clones and leaves out a portion. Here the sample spans 15,000 to 20,000 clones, about 89% being singletons. Germline CDR1 and CDR2: SGHNT and YYREEE (reference sequence). The CDR3 is 14 amino acids. Trimming at V came to 4 bases and at J to 6 bases, leaving 8 bases not matched to a gene. To note about this clone: Its antigen is still unknown.

Material: bone marrow, obtained approximately 120 days after transplant. This TCR derives from a human patient who received an intestinal transplant, so some T cells may come from the graft donor. The chain recombines TRBV5-4 with TRBJ2-7; 9 nucleotides align to TRBD2. The CDR3 region has the DNA TGTGCCAGCAGCGCGGGGGGGCCTAGACGCGAGCAGTACTTC. As protein: CASSAGGPRREQYF.